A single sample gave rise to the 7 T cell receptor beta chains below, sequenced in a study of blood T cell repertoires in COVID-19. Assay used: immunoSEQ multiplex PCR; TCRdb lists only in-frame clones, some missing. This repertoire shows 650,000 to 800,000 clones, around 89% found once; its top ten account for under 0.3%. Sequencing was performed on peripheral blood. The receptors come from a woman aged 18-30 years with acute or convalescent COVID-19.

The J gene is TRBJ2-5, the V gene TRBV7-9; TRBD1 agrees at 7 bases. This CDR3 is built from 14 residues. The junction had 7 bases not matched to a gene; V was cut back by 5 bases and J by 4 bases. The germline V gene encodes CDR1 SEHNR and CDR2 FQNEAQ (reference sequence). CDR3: CASSPGTEAETQYF. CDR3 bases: TGTGCCAGCAGCCCAGGGACAGAGGCAGAGACCCAGTACTTC.

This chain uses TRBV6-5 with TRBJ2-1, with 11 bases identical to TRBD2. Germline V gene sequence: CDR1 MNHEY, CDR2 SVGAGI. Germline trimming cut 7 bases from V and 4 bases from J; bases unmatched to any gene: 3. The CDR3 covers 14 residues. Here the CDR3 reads CASTVAGGYNEQFF. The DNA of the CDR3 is TGTGCCAGCACCGTAGCGGGGGGGTACAATGAGCAGTTCTTC.

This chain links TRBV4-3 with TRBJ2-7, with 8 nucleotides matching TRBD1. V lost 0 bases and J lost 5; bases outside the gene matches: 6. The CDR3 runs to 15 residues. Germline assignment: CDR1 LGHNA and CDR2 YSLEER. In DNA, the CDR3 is TGCGCCAGCAGCCAAGACTTGGGACAGGTGGACGAGCAGTACTTC. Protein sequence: CASSQDLGQVDEQYF.

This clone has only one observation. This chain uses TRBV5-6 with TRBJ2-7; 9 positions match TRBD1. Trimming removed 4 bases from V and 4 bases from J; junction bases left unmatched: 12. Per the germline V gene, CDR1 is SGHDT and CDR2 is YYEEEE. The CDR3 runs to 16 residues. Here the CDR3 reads CASSRPRTGANYEQYF. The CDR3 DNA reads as TGTGCCAGCAGCCGGCCGCGGACAGGGGCCAATTACGAGCAGTACTTC.

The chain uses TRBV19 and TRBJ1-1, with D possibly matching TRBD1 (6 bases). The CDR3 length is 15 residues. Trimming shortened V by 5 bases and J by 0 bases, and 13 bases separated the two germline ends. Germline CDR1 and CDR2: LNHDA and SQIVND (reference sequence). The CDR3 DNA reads TGTGCCAGTAGTCTCACAGGGATAATGAACACTGAAGCTTTCTTT. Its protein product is CASSLTGIMNTEAFF.

CDR3 in DNA: TGTGCCAGCCCTCTCGGGTCAGAAGTTTTCCCACCCCTCCACTTT. Its translation: CASPLGSEVFPPLHF. V usage is TRBV3-1 (or the pseudogene TRBV3-2) and J usage is TRBJ1-6, with no clear D. This CDR3 comprises 15 residues. Trimming took off 8 bases at V and 11 bases at J, with 22 bases between the two ends. Per the germline V gene, CDR1 is LGHDT and CDR2 is YNNKEL (reference sequence).

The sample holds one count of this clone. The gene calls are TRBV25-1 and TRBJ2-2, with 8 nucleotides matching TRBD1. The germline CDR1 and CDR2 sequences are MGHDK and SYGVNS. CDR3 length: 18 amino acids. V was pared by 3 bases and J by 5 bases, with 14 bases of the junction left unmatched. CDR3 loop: CASSEFQGARGSTGELFF. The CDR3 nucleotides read TGTGCCAGCAGTGAGTTCCAGGGGGCCAGGGGTTCAACCGGGGAGCTGTTTTTT.